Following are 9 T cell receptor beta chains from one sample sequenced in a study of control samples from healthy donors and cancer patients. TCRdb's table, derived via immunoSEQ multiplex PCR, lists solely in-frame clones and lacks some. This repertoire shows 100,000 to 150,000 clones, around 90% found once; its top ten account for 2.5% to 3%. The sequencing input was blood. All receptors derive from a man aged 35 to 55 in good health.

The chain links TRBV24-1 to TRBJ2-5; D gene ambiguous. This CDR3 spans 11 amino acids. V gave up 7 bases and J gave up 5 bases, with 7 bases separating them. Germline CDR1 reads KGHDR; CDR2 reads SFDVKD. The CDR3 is CATSLRETQYF. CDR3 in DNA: TGTGCCACCAGCCTTAGGGAGACCCAGTACTTC.

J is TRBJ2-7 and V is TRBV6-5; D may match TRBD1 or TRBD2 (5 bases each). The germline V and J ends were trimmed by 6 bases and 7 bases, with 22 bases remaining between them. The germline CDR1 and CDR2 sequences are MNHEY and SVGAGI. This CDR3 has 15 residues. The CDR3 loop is CASSLLRRGPGEQYF. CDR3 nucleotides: TGTGCCAGCAGCCTACTCCGAAGGGGACCGGGGGAGCAGTACTTC.

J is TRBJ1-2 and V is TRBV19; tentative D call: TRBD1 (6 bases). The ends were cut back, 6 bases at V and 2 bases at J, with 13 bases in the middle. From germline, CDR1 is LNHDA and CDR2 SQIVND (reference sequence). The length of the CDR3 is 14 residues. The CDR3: CASSLTGINYGYTF. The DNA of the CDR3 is TGTGCCAGTAGCCTTACAGGGATAAACTATGGCTACACCTTC.

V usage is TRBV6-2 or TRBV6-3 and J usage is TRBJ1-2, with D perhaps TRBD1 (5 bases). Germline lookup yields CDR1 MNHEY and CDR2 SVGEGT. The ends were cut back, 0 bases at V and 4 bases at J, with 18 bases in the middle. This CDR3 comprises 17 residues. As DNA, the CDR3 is TGTGCCAGCAGTTACTCGAAGCGGGGGTCAGGCGGCTATGGCTACACCTTC. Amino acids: CASSYSKRGSGGYGYTF.

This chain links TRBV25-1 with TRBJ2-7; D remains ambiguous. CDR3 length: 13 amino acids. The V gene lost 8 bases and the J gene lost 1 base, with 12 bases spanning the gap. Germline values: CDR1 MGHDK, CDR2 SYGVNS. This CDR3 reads CASLRRTSYEQYF. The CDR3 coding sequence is TGTGCCAGCCTACGCCGCACTTCCTACGAGCAGTACTTC.

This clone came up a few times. CDR3 region: CASSFGQAYMNTEAFF. The DNA of the CDR3 is TGTGCCAGCAGCTTTGGACAGGCCTACATGAACACTGAAGCTTTCTTT. The J gene is TRBJ1-1, the V gene TRBV7-9; TRBD1 aligns across 7 bases. J lost 0 bases, V lost 3 bases, and 7 bases had no gene match. The germline V gene has CDR1 SEHNR and CDR2 FQNEAQ (reference sequence). The CDR3 is 16 amino acids. The whole variable domain, remainder taken from reference TRBV7-9 and TRBJ1-1, is DTGVSQNPRHKITKRGQNVTFRCDPISEHNRLYWYRQTLGQGPEFLTYFQNEAQLEKSRLLSDRFSAERPKGSFSTLEIQRTEQGDSAMYLCASSFGQAYMNTEAFFGQGTRLTVV.

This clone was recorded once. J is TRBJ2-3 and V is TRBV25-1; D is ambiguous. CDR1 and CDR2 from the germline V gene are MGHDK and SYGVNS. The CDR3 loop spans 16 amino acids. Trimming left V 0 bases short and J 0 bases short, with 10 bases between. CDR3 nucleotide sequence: TGTGCCAGCAGTGAATATTTTTCACAGAGCACAGATACGCAGTATTTT. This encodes CASSEYFSQSTDTQYF.

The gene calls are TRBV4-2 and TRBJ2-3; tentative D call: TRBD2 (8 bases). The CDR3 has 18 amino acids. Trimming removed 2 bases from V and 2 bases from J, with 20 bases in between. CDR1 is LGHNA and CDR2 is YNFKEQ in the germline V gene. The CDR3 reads CASSQPSGGRGDTDTQYF. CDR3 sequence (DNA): TGTGCCAGCAGCCAACCCTCAGGGGGGCGGGGGGACACAGATACGCAGTATTTT.

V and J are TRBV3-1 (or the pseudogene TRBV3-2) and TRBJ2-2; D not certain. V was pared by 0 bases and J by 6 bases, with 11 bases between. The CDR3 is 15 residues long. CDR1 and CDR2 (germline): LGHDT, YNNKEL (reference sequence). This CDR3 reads CASSQDTWGSGELFF. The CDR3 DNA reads TGTGCCAGCAGCCAAGATACATGGGGATCCGGGGAGCTGTTTTTT.